This TCR beta chain was recovered during a study of type 1 regulatory T cells. Study-wide background: This in vitro CD4 product, T-allo10, is enriched for Tr1 cells and alloantigen-specific.

The V gene's germline CDR1 is SGHRS and CDR2 YFSETQ. Trimming shortened V by 0 bases and J by 2 bases, and 9 bases separated the two germline ends. The CDR3 sequence is 15 residues long. This clonotype showed up just a few times. The antigen remains unidentified. MiXCR, applied by TCRdb to the reads, yields one record per CDR3 protein. This sample has 20,000 to 25,000 distinct CDR3 sequences, with less than 60% found just once. V usage is TRBV5-1 and J usage is TRBJ1-3, with D hard to call. The TCR comes from a human donor in good health. Input material: cultured T cells, either the whole culture or a sorted T cell fraction (not recorded which). CDR3 region: CASSLEWNPGNTIYF. The CDR3 DNA sequence: TGCGCCAGCAGCTTGGAGTGGAATCCTGGAAACACCATATATTTT.